This is a list of T cell receptor beta chains from one sample in a study of T cell changes during pregnancy in multiple sclerosis. Data came from immunoSEQ multiplex PCR; TCRdb stores just in-frame clones and leaves some out. The sample includes under 30,000 clones, just over 90% seen only once; the top ten take 0.43%. Source: CD4+ T cells from peripheral blood mononuclear cells, taken after pregnancy. All receptors come from a female donor with multiple sclerosis, enrolled in a pregnancy study. Both conserved end residues are part of each CDR3. A D gene is named only where the DNA matches it firmly. A clone size is listed for some rows: how often the clone was seen (once, few, many), or a class if it is expanded.

TGCGCCAGCAGCGAAACAGGGGTAGATACGCAGTATTTT | CASSETGVDTQYF | TRBJ2-3 | TRBD1 | TRBV5-1 | . | 13
TGTGCCAGCAGTGTGTCTAGCGGGACGACAGATACGCAGTATTTT | CASSVSSGTTDTQYF | TRBJ2-3 | TRBD2 | TRBV6-4 | . | 15
TGCGCCAGCAGCTTGGGGAAGACTAGCGGGGGAAACAATGAGCAGTTCTTC | CASSLGKTSGGNNEQFF | TRBJ2-1 | TRBD2 | TRBV5-1 | . | 17
TGTGCCAGCACCCCCGGGGGACAGGGTACTGCGGGGGCCAACGTCCTGACTTTC | CASTPGGQGTAGANVLTF | TRBJ2-6 | TRBD1 | TRBV27 | . | 18
TGTGCCAGCACCATTCAACAGGGCGACACTGAAGCTTTCTTT | CASTIQQGDTEAFF | TRBJ1-1 | . | TRBV7-9 | . | 14
TGCGCCAGCAGCTTGTTCGGACAGGCGATTAATGAAAAACTGTTTTTT | CASSLFGQAINEKLFF | TRBJ1-4 | TRBD1 | TRBV5-1 | . | 16
TGCGCCAGCAGCTTGGAGGGGGGGGCTTTCTTT | CASSLEGGAFF | TRBJ1-1 | . | TRBV5-1 | few | 11
TGTGCCAGCAGCTACAACAGGGGGCAGGAGACCCAGTACTTC | CASSYNRGQETQYF | TRBJ2-5 | TRBD1 | TRBV11-2 | . | 14
TGTGCCAGCAACCCAGGACAGGCCCTGCCCCTCCACTTT | CASNPGQALPLHF | TRBJ1-6 | TRBD1 | TRBV2 | . | 13
TGTGCCAGCACCCCCTCCCGGGAGAGTGGGAATGAGCAGTTCTTC | CASTPSRESGNEQFF | TRBJ2-1 | . | TRBV2 | once | 15
TGTGCCAGCAGTCTCGGACTAGCAGCCTACAATGAGCAGTTCTTC | CASSLGLAAYNEQFF | TRBJ2-1 | TRBD2 | TRBV5-8 | . | 15
TGTGCCAGCAGTGAACCCCCAAACAATCAGCCCCAGCATTTT | CASSEPPNNQPQHF | TRBJ1-5 | . | TRBV6-1 | . | 14
TGTGCCAGCAGCGTAGGGGCGGGAGCGGGAGATACGCAGTATTTT | CASSVGAGAGDTQYF | TRBJ2-3 | TRBD2 | TRBV9 | . | 15
TGTGCCAGTAAGTGGCAGGGAGGGAGCAATCAGCCCCAGCATTTT | CASKWQGGSNQPQHF | TRBJ1-5 | . | TRBV19 | once | 15